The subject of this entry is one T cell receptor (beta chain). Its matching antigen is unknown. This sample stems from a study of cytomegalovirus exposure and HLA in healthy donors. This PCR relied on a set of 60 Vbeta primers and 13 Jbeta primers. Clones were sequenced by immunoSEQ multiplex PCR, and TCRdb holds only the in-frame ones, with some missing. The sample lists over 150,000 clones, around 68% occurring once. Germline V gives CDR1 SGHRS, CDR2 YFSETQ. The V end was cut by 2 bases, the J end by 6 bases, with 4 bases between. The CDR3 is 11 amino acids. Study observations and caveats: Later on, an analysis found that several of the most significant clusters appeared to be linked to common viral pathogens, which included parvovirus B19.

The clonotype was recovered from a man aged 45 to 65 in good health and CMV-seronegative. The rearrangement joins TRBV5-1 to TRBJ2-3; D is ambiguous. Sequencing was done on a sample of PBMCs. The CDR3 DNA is TGCGCCAGCAGCTTCCGGGATACGCAGTATTTT. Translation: CASSFRDTQYF.